The present T cell receptor beta chain was sequenced within a study of shared clonotypes between healthy human individuals. Background on the study: Those who served as donors were two women and three men between the ages of 18 and 49.

CD4+ cell separation produced CD45RA+ naive and CD45RA-negative memory subsets. Assay execution took place at the deep level. In the study's own analysis: As immunoSEQ supplied junction-only sequences (without quality scores), filtering differed. The table came from immunoSEQ multiplex PCR; TCRdb's copy has only in-frame clones and leaves some out. The V and J calls and clone size were taken over from that table, and D and trimming were inferred from the DNA. The table includes about 2.4 million clones, roughly 93% detected once. Sequencing was performed on naive CD4+ T cells from PBMCs. The sample's subset: CD45RA+ positively selected. The TCR was taken from a man between 18 and 35 years old in good health. Some clones in this sample may be carry-over from other donors' samples.

The CDR3 sequence: CASSLGDRNEKLFF. The CDR3 region has the DNA TGCGCCAGCAGCTTGGGGGACAGGAATGAAAAACTGTTTTTT. The chain combines TRBV5-1 with TRBJ1-4; TRBD1 matches 8 bases. CDR1 is SGHRS, CDR2 YFSETQ, per germline. The CDR3 sequence is 14 residues long. V shed 0 bases and J 5 bases; nucleotides not matched to a gene: 0.